This T cell receptor beta chain was sequenced in a study of T cells in Graves' hyperthyroidism and ophthalmopathy. Overall study results and limits: Most thyroid-expanded clonotypes above 0.001 were also found in blood.

This clonotype was detected many times. Its specificity is unknown. CDR3 size: 15 residues. CDR1 LGHDT and CDR2 YNNKEL come from the germline V gene (reference sequence). J was trimmed by 4 bases and V by 0 bases; bases with no gene match: 5. RNA transcripts were the template for amplifying TCR beta CDR3 regions. The primer set for the first-round RT-PCR of the TCR CDR3 was HTBI. One entry per CDR3 protein results from TCRdb running MiXCR on the multiplex PCR reads. The sample includes 350,000 to 400,000 distinct CDR3 sequences, 15% of them seen just once. Graves' hyperthyroidism was deemed stable given no ophthalmopathy progression within 18 months. Uncontrolled infection, other autoimmune disease, pregnancy and lactation each barred patients from inclusion. Clinicians diagnosed patients from clinical symptoms, serum thyroxine and TRAb, thyroid ultrasound and orbital computed tomography.

The sequencing sample was made of blood. The clonotype was recovered from a young woman with Graves' hyperthyroidism. The rearrangement joins TRBV3-1 to TRBJ1-2, with TRBD1 identical over 7 bases. CDR3 DNA: TGTGCCAGCAGCCAAGAGACAGGGAATGGCTATGGCTACACCTTC. Its translation: CASSQETGNGYGYTF.